Listed here are 3 T cell receptor beta chains from one sample, sequenced in a study of blood T cells in healthy people across ages. Alongside a J-beta primer mix, a sample-barcoded 5' primer served in a second PCR lasting about 7 to 12 cycles. TCRdb itself ran the 5' RACE reads through MiXCR, one entry per CDR3 protein. In the table there are 1.5 million to 2 million distinct CDR3 sequences, about two fifths of which are singletons. Sequenced input: blood. These receptor sequences come from a human donor in good health.

The V and J genes are TRBV4-3 and TRBJ1-1; D gene unclear. This CDR3 spans 14 amino acids. Trimming left V 0 bases short and J 2 bases short, with 7 bases between. Germline CDR1 is LGHNA and CDR2 is YSLEER. The chain's CDR3 is CASSQDYSNTEAFF. The CDR3 DNA follows: TGCGCCAGCAGCCAAGATTACTCAAACACTGAAGCTTTCTTT.

As concerns this clonotype: Since a much larger clone is just one base distant, this may be a read error. The J gene is TRBJ1-2, the V gene TRBV15; D not certain. V lost 1 base, J lost 0 bases, and 6 bases lay in between. This CDR3 spans 14 amino acids. Germline V lookup: CDR1 LNHNV, CDR2 YYDKDF (reference sequence). The CDR3 nucleotides read TGTGCCACCAGCAGAGCGGGGTCTAACTATGGCTACACCTTC. Translation gives CATSRAGSNYGYTF.

This clonotype was counted only a few times. This chain uses TRBV30 with TRBJ2-1; tentative D call: TRBD2 (5 bases). This CDR3 is 13 amino acids long. CDR1 and CDR2 from the germline V gene are GTSNPN and SVGIG (reference sequence). V was shortened by 4 bases and J by 1 base, with 8 bases between the two germline ends. The CDR3 loop reads CAWTGGSYNEQFF. The CDR3 DNA follows: TGTGCCTGGACAGGAGGATCCTACAATGAGCAGTTCTTC. The full variable domain, completed using reference TRBV30 and TRBJ2-1, is SQTIHQWPATLVQPVGSPLSLECTVEGTSNPNLYWYRQAAGRGLQLLFYSVGIGQISSEVPQNLSASRPQDRQFILSSKKLLLSDSGFYLCAWTGGSYNEQFFGPGTRLTVL.